Following are 26 T cell receptor beta chains from one sample sequenced in a study of cytomegalovirus exposure and HLA in healthy donors. Both 60 Vbeta primers and 13 Jbeta primers went into the PCR. Here immunoSEQ multiplex PCR was the method, and the copy in TCRdb shows in-frame clones only, minus some. The data contain approximately 200,000 clones, 70% to 80% of them singletons. Sequences were obtained from PBMCs. The receptors were sampled from a girl aged 5 to 17 in good health and CMV-seropositive.

The chain uses TRBV11-2 and TRBJ1-2, with D tentatively TRBD1 (6 bases). Germline-derived CDR1 and CDR2 are SGHAT and FQNNGV. This CDR3 has 15 amino acids. Between the trimmed V and J ends, which lost 1 base and 2 bases, there was a span of 11 bases. The CDR3 nucleotides read TGTGCCAGCAGCTTAGCCGGGACACCGAACTATGGCTACACCTTC. As protein: CASSLAGTPNYGYTF.

This clone was detected a few times. The rearrangement uses TRBV18 and TRBJ2-1; TRBD2 aligns across 10 bases. With V trimmed by 0 bases and J by 4 bases, 6 bases remained unmatched. The germline V gene has CDR1 KGHSH and CDR2 LQKENI. CDR3 size: 17 residues. The CDR3 nucleotides read TGTGCCAGCTCACCACCGTCCAGCGGGGGGGTGTACAATGAGCAGTTCTTC. It codes for CASSPPSSGGVYNEQFF.

This sequence joins TRBV9 and TRBJ2-7, with D perhaps TRBD2 (5 bases). Germline CDR1 SGDLS, CDR2 YYNGEE. The length of the CDR3 is 13 residues. Trimming left V 5 bases short and J 3 bases short, with 12 bases between. The CDR3 spells CASSPTGNYEQYF. The CDR3 DNA is TGTGCCAGCAGTCCCACGGGGAACTACGAGCAGTACTTC.

V and J are TRBV7-2 and TRBJ1-6, with TRBD1 matching 9 bases. Germline values: CDR1 SGHTA, CDR2 FQGNSA. V trimming: 3 bases; J trimming: 9 bases; junction bases outside the gene matches: 3. CDR3 length equals 14 residues. The CDR3 coding sequence is TGTGCCAGCAGCTTTTGGACAGGGGCTTCACCCCTCCACTTT. Amino acids: CASSFWTGASPLHF.

This clone was picked up one time. This chain connects TRBV13 to TRBJ2-7; TRBD2 agrees at 10 bases. Germline V lookup: CDR1 PRHDT, CDR2 FYEKMQ (reference sequence). The CDR3 extends over 18 amino acids. The V segment lost 1 base and the J segment 1 base; nucleotides outside the gene matches: 10. CDR3 protein: CASSLVGLAGAFSYEQYF. The DNA for the CDR3 is TGTGCCAGCAGCTTAGTTGGTCTAGCGGGGGCCTTTTCCTACGAGCAGTACTTC.

The chain couples TRBV11-2 to TRBJ2-1, with D perhaps matching TRBD1 (5 bases). Germline values: CDR1 SGHAT, CDR2 FQNNGV. V dropped 5 bases and J dropped 8 bases, with 13 bases sitting between them. The CDR3 extends over 13 amino acids. The CDR3 region has the DNA TGTGCCAGCAGCCGCAGGGATCTGGATGAGCAGTTCTTC. The encoded protein is CASSRRDLDEQFF.

The chain links TRBV18 to TRBJ2-7, with 8 nucleotides matching TRBD1. This CDR3 is built from 14 residues. The V segment lost 3 bases and the J segment 4 bases; nucleotides outside the gene matches: 5. Germline CDR1 KGHSH, CDR2 LQKENI. This CDR3 is CASSPPGQVYEQYF. CDR3 DNA sequence: TGTGCCAGCTCACCGCCGGGACAGGTATACGAGCAGTACTTC.

The chain is built from TRBV5-1 and TRBJ1-1, with D uncertain. In germline, CDR1 is SGHRS, CDR2 YFSETQ. Deletions cut 0 bases from V and 1 base from J, with 4 bases between. The CDR3 spans 13 residues. The CDR3 DNA reads as TGCGCCAGCAGCTTGGACAGGAACACTGAAGCTTTCTTT. It encodes CASSLDRNTEAFF.

V usage is TRBV19 and J usage is TRBJ2-2; D perhaps matches TRBD2 (5 bases). The V gene lost 3 bases and the J gene lost 3 bases, with 14 bases spanning the gap. The CDR3 is made up of 16 amino acids. From germline, CDR1 is LNHDA and CDR2 SQIVND (reference sequence). CDR3 DNA sequence: TGTGCCAGTAGTATTTGGGAGTCAAAACACACCGGGGAGCTGTTTTTT. It yields the protein CASSIWESKHTGELFF.

This chain links TRBV2 with TRBJ1-2, with D possibly being TRBD1 (6 bases). Trimming cost V 8 bases and J 4 bases, with 17 bases left between them. Germline assignment: CDR1 SNHLY and CDR2 FYNNEI. CDR3 size: 14 residues. CDR3 amino acids: CASLPGTIIYGYTF. CDR3 in DNA: TGTGCCAGCCTTCCCGGGACAATAATCTATGGCTACACCTTC.

The chain joins TRBV19 to TRBJ2-5; tentative D call: TRBD2 (5 bases). The CDR3 is 14 residues long. Germline V lookup: CDR1 LNHDA, CDR2 SQIVND (reference sequence). V was trimmed by 8 bases and J by 5 bases, leaving 18 bases between them. The DNA for the CDR3 is TGTGCCAGTGGTAAAACCGGGGTCCGCGAGACCCAGTACTTC. Translated, it gives CASGKTGVRETQYF.

The chain recombines TRBV5-1 with TRBJ2-5; 8 positions match TRBD2. V was clipped by 3 bases and J by 4 bases; unmatched bases: 8. This CDR3 contains 15 residues. CDR1 SGHRS and CDR2 YFSETQ come from the germline V gene. The CDR3 nucleotides are TGCGCCAGCAGCTCGGCGGGGGGAGACGGAGAGACCCAGTACTTC. Protein product: CASSSAGGDGETQYF.

The rearrangement links TRBV15 to TRBJ1-5; D may be TRBD1 (6 bases). CDR3 length: 15 residues. V lost 5 bases and J lost 2, with 13 bases in between. CDR1 is LNHNV, CDR2 YYDKDF, per germline (reference sequence). The CDR3 DNA sequence: TGTGCCACCAGCGCGGGGGGCAGGGGCAATCAGCCCCAGCATTTT. This sequence encodes CATSAGGRGNQPQHF.

The chain has TRBV6-5 and TRBJ1-2; possible D gene TRBD1, 6 bases. The CDR3 is made up of 12 amino acids. V gave up 2 bases and J gave up 8 bases, with 9 bases separating them. Germline-derived CDR1 and CDR2 are MNHEY and SVGAGI. The CDR3: CASSYRGAGYTF. As DNA, the CDR3 is TGTGCCAGCAGTTACCGGGGGGCGGGCTACACCTTC.

The chain couples TRBV15 to TRBJ2-3, with D tentatively TRBD2 (5 bases). The CDR3 has 18 amino acids. The germline gives CDR1 LNHNV, CDR2 YYDKDF (reference sequence). Trimming shortened V by 0 bases and J by 4 bases, and 20 bases separated the two germline ends. The DNA for the CDR3 is TGTGCCACCAGCAGAGATTTACAGTCCGGGCGGGTGGCAGATACGCAGTATTTT. Protein product: CATSRDLQSGRVADTQYF.

The genes are TRBV13 and TRBJ2-3; the D gene is possibly TRBD2 (5 bases). The CDR3 totals 16 residues. Germline V gene sequence: CDR1 PRHDT, CDR2 FYEKMQ (reference sequence). Trimming cost V 0 bases and J 3 bases, with 13 bases left between them. The CDR3 DNA reads TGTGCCAGCAGCTTAGGTTACGGGGAAGGGACAGATACGCAGTATTTT. Translation gives CASSLGYGEGTDTQYF.

This chain joins TRBV6-1 and TRBJ1-4; TRBD1 matches at 7 bases. Germline lookup yields CDR1 MNHNS and CDR2 SASEGT. V shed 3 bases, J shed 6 bases, and the junction held 7 bases outside the gene matches. This CDR3 region has 15 residues. CDR3 sequence (DNA): TGTGCCAGCAGTGAGTTTAAGGGGGCGTATGAAAAACTGTTTTTT. Amino acid sequence: CASSEFKGAYEKLFF.

V gene TRBV7-2 combines with J gene TRBJ2-5, with 8 bases lining up with TRBD2. Per the germline V gene, CDR1 is SGHTA and CDR2 is FQGNSA. The CDR3 runs 16 residues. J gave up 5 bases and V 1 base, and 9 bases lay outside the gene matches. In nucleotides, the CDR3 is TGTGCCAGCAGCTTAGAAGCGGGGGTCCGGGGGGAGACCCAGTACTTC. It yields the protein CASSLEAGVRGETQYF. The entire variable domain, with the rest obtained from reference TRBV7-2 and TRBJ2-5, is as follows: GAGVSQSPSNKVTEKGKDVELRCDPISGHTALYWYRQSLGQGLEFLIYFQGNSAPDKSGLPSDRFSAERTGGSVSTLTIQRTQQEDSAVYLCASSLEAGVRGETQYFGPGTRLLVL.

This chain uses TRBV9 with TRBJ1-4, with a weak D call TRBD1 (5 bases). This CDR3 spans 15 amino acids. The germline V and J ends were trimmed by 3 bases and 8 bases, with 17 bases remaining between them. Per germline, CDR1 SGDLS and CDR2 YYNGEE. The CDR3 loop reads CASSETGLYSEKLFF. CDR3 nucleotides: TGTGCCAGCAGCGAAACGGGACTCTATTCCGAAAAACTGTTTTTT.

J is TRBJ2-1 and V is TRBV27; 14 positions agree with TRBD2. Losses at the gene ends were 5 bases for V and 4 bases for J; bases not matched to a gene: 4. The CDR3 contains 16 residues. Germline-derived CDR1 and CDR2 are MNHEY and SMNVEV (reference sequence). The DNA of the CDR3 is TGTGCCAGCAGTACAGGACTAGCGGGGGGATACAATGAGCAGTTCTTC. Encoded protein: CASSTGLAGGYNEQFF.

The chain recombines TRBV11-2 with TRBJ1-1; D remains ambiguous. Germline CDR1 is SGHAT and CDR2 is FQNNGV. Trimming removed 6 bases at V and 6 bases at J, with 20 bases between. This CDR3 comprises 15 residues. CDR3 loop: CASRPVGRSRAEAFF. CDR3 nucleotide sequence: TGTGCCAGCAGACCGGTGGGCAGGTCGAGGGCTGAAGCTTTCTTT.

This rearrangement joins TRBV14 to TRBJ2-7; 14 bases line up with TRBD2. CDR1 SGHDN and CDR2 FVKESK come from the germline V gene. This CDR3 is built from 17 residues. After removal of 4 bases from V and 3 bases from J, the junction contained 8 bases not matched to a gene. CDR3 sequence: CASSPLDGLAGGYEQYF. CDR3 sequence (DNA): TGTGCCAGCAGCCCACTTGACGGACTAGCGGGGGGCTACGAGCAGTACTTC.

The chain couples TRBV14 to TRBJ1-3, with D possibly TRBD1 on 6 matching bases. Between the trimmed V and J ends, which lost 0 bases and 4 bases, there was a span of 13 bases. The CDR3 is made up of 16 amino acids. Germline CDR1 SGHDN, CDR2 FVKESK. The CDR3 loop is CASSQDRGYTGNTIYF. DNA of the CDR3: TGTGCCAGCAGCCAAGACAGGGGTTATACAGGAAACACCATATATTTT.

This rearrangement joins TRBV27 to TRBJ2-1, with D possibly TRBD1 on 9 matching bases. Germline V gives CDR1 MNHEY, CDR2 SMNVEV (reference sequence). Trimming cost V 6 bases and J 2 bases, with 20 bases left between them. The CDR3 is 17 residues long. CDR3: CASSPGGTGPPYNEQFF. The CDR3 coding sequence is TGTGCCAGCAGCCCGGGGGGGACAGGGCCCCCCTACAATGAGCAGTTCTTC.

This chain joins TRBV23-1 and TRBJ2-7, with a weak D call TRBD1 (6 bases). TRBV23-1 is an open reading frame, and its role is uncertain. V gave up 3 bases and J gave up 3 bases, with 24 bases separating them. CDR3 size: 18 residues. CDR3 coding DNA: TGCGCCAGCAGTCATTTCATACAGGGAAGGGAACTCGGCTACGAGCAGTACTTC. Protein sequence: CASSHFIQGRELGYEQYF.

J is TRBJ2-7 and V is TRBV19; D perhaps matches TRBD1 (6 bases). The V gene's germline CDR1 is LNHDA and CDR2 SQIVND (reference sequence). V lost 4 bases to trimming and J lost 1 base, with 11 bases between them. The CDR3 contains 14 residues. The CDR3 here is CASSSRGRSYEQYF. The CDR3, as DNA: TGTGCCAGTAGTAGCAGGGGTCGGTCCTACGAGCAGTACTTC.